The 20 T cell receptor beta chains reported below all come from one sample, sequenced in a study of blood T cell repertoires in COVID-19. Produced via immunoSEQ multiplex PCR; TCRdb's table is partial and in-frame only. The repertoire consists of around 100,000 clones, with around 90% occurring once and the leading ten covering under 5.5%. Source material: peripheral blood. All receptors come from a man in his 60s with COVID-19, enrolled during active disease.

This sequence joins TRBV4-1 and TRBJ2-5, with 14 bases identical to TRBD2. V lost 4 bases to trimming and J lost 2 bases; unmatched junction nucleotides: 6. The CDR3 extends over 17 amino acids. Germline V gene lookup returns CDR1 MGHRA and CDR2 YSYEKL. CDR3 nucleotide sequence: TGCGCCAGCAGCCGGAGAGGGACTAGCGGGGGACAAGAGACCCAGTACTTC. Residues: CASSRRGTSGGQETQYF.

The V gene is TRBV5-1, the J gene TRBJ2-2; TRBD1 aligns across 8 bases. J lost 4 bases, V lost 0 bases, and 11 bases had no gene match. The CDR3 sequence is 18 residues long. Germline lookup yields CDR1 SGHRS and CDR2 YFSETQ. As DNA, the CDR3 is TGCGCCAGCAGCTTGGCAGGGGGCGGTCAGAGGAGCACCGGGGAGCTGTTTTTT. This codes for CASSLAGGGQRSTGELFF.

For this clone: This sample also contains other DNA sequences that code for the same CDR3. The CDR3 spells CASSLAAGNTGELFF. The CDR3, as DNA: TGCGCCAGCAGCTTGGCGGCGGGGAACACCGGGGAGCTGTTTTTT. This rearrangement joins TRBV5-1 to TRBJ2-2; possibly TRBD2 for D (5 bases). V was cut by 0 bases and J by 1 base, with 7 bases left in between. The germline V gene encodes CDR1 SGHRS and CDR2 YFSETQ. This CDR3 spans 15 amino acids. The variable domain in full, with the rest retrieved from reference TRBV5-1 and TRBJ2-2, is KAGVTQTPRYLIKTRGQQVTLSCSPISGHRSVSWYQQTPGQGLQFLFEYFSETQRNKGNFPGRFSGRQFSNSRSEMNVSTLELGDSALYLCASSLAAGNTGELFFGEGSRLTVL.

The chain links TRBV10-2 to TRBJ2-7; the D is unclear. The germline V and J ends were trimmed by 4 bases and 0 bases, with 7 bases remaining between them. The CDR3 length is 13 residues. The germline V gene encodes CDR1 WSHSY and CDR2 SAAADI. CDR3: CASSVQISYEQYF. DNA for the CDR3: TGCGCCAGCAGTGTACAGATCTCCTACGAGCAGTACTTC.

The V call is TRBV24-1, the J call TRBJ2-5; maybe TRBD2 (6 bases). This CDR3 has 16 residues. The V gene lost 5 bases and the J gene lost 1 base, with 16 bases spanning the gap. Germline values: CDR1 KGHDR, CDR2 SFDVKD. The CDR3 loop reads CATSGPRDSTQETQYF. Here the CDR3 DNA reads TGTGCCACCAGTGGTCCTCGGGACTCCACCCAAGAGACCCAGTACTTC.

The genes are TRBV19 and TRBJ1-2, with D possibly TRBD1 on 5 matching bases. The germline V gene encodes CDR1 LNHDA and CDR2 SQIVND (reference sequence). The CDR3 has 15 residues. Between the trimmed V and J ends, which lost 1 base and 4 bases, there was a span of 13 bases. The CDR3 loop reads CASSIGSQGSYGYTF. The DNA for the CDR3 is TGTGCCAGTAGTATAGGGTCGCAGGGAAGCTATGGCTACACCTTC.

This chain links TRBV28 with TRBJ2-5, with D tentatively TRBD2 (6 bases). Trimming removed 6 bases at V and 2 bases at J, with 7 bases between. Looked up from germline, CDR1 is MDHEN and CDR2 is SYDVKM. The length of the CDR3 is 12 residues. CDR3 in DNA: TGTGCCAGCAGGGAGGGGCAAGAGACCCAGTACTTC. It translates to CASREGQETQYF.

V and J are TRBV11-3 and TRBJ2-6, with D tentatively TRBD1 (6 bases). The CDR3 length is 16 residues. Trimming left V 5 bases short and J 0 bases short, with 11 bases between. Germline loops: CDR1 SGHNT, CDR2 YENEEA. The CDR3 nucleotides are TGTGCCAGCAGCGAGGGACATGTCTCTGGGGCCAACGTCCTGACTTTC. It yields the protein CASSEGHVSGANVLTF. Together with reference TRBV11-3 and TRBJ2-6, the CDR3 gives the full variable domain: EAGVVQSPRYKIIEKKQPVAFWCNPISGHNTLYWYLQNLGQGPELLIRYENEEAVDDSQLPKDRFSAERLKGVDSTLKIQPAELGDSAVYLCASSEGHVSGANVLTFGAGSRLTVL.

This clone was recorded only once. The CDR3 sequence is CAISTQNYEQYF. The CDR3 DNA is TGTGCCATCAGCACCCAGAACTACGAGCAGTACTTC. V and J are TRBV10-3 and TRBJ2-7; D remains ambiguous. CDR1 and CDR2 (germline): ENHRY, SYGVKD. V was shortened by 6 bases and J by 3 bases, with 9 bases between the two germline ends. The CDR3 is made up of 12 amino acids.

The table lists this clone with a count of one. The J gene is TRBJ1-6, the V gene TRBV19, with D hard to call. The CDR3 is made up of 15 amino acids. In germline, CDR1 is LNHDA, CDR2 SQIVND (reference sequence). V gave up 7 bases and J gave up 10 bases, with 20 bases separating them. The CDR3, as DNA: TGTGCCAGTACCCCGACGCGGGAAATTGAATCACCCCTCCACTTT. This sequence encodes CASTPTREIESPLHF.

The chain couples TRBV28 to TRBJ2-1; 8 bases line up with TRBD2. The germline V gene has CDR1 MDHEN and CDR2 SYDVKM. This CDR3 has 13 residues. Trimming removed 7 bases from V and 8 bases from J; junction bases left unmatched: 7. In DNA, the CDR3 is TGTGCCAGCACACCGGGACTAGTGGATGAGCAGTTCTTC. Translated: CASTPGLVDEQFF. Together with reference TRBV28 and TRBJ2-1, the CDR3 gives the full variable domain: DVKVTQSSRYLVKRTGEKVFLECVQDMDHENMFWYRQDPGLGLRLIYFSYDVKMKEKGDIPEGYSVSREKKERFSLILESASTNQTSMYLCASTPGLVDEQFFGPGTRLTVL.

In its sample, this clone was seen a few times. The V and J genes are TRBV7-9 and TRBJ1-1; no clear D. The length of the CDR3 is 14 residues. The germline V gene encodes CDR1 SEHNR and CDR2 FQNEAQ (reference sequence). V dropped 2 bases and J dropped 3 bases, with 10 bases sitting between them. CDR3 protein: CASSLLERDTEAFF. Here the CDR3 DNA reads TGTGCCAGCAGCTTACTCGAACGGGACACTGAAGCTTTCTTT. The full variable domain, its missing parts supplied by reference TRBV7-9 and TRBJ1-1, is DTGVSQNPRHKITKRGQNVTFRCDPISEHNRLYWYRQTLGQGPEFLTYFQNEAQLEKSRLLSDRFSAERPKGSFSTLEIQRTEQGDSAMYLCASSLLERDTEAFFGQGTRLTVV.

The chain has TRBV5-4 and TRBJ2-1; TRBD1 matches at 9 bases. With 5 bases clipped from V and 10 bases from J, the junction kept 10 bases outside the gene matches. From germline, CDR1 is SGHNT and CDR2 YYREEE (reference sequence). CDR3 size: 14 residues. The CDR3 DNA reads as TGTGCCAGCAGTCGGCGGGACAGGGTTGAGGAGCAGTTCTTC. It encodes CASSRRDRVEEQFF.

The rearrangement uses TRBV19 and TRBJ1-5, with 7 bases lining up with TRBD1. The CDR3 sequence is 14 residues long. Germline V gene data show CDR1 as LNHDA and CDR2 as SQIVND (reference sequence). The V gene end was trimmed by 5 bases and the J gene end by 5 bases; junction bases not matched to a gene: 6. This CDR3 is CASSGQGEHQPQHF. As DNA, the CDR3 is TGTGCCAGTAGTGGGCAGGGGGAACATCAGCCCCAGCATTTT.

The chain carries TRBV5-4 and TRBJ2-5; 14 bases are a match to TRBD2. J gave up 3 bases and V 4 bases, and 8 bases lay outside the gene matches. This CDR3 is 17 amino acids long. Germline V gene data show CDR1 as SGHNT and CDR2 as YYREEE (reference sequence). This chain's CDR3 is CASSPPPGLAGEETQYF. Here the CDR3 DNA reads TGTGCCAGCAGCCCCCCCCCGGGACTAGCGGGAGAAGAGACCCAGTACTTC.

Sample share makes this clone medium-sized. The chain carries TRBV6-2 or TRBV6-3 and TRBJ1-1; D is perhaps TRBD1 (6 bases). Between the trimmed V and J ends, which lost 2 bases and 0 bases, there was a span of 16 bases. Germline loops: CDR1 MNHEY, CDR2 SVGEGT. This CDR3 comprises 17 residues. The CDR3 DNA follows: TGTGCCAGCAGTTACGGGGGCGGAAAGCTCATGAACACTGAAGCTTTCTTT. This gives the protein CASSYGGGKLMNTEAFF.

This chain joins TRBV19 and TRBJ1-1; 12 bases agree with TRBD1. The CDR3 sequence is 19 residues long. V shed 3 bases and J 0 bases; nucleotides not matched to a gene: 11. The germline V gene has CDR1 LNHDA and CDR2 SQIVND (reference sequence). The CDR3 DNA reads TGTGCCAGTAGTATTGGGACAGGGGGCAGAACGGGGATGAACACTGAAGCTTTCTTT. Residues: CASSIGTGGRTGMNTEAFF.

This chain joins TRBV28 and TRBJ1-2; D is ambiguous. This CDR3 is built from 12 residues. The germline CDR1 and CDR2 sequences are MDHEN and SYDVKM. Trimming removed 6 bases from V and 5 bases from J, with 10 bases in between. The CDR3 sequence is CASSLGRYGYTF. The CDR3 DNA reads TGTGCCAGCAGCCTGGGCCGATATGGCTACACCTTC.

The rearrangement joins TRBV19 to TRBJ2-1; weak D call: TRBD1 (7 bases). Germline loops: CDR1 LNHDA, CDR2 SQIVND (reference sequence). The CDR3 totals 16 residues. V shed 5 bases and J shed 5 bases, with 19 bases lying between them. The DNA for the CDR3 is TGTGCCAGTAGTTTTTACAGGGGACTTGGGGACAATGAGCAGTTCTTC. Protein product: CASSFYRGLGDNEQFF.

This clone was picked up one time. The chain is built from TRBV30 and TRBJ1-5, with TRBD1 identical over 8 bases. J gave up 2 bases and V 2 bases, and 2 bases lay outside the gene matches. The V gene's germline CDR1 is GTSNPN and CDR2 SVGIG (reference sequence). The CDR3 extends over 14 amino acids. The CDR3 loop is CAWSLGQGNQPQHF. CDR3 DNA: TGTGCCTGGAGTTTGGGACAGGGCAATCAGCCCCAGCATTTT.